This T cell receptor (beta chain) was recorded in a study of blood T cell repertoires in COVID-19. The repertoire was sequenced with immunoSEQ multiplex PCR; TCRdb's copy has only in-frame clones and lacks some. The table records 75,000 to 95,000 clones, approximately 88% of them present only once. Looked up from germline, CDR1 is SGDLS and CDR2 is YYNGEE. The V end was cut by 0 bases, the J end by 8 bases, with 15 bases between. This CDR3 is built from 16 residues. The receptor's source is a man in his fifties with active COVID-19. This chain uses TRBV9 with TRBJ1-6, with D maybe TRBD1 (6 bases). Sequencing input: peripheral blood. Here the CDR3 reads CASSVDGGARHSPLHF. In nucleotides, the CDR3 is TGTGCCAGCAGCGTAGATGGGGGGGCCCGACATTCACCCCTCCACTTT. The complete variable domain, with remaining parts taken from reference TRBV9 and TRBJ1-6, reads DSGVTQTPKHLITATGQRVTLRCSPRSGDLSVYWYQQSLDQGLQFLIQYYNGEERAKGNILERFSAQQFPDLHSELNLSSLELGDSALYFCASSVDGGARHSPLHFGNGTRLTVT.